This T cell receptor beta chain was sequenced during a study of Ad26.COV2.S vaccination and SARS-CoV-2 variants. Study background: Donor got 5x10^10 or 1x10^11 viral particles of Ad26.COV2.S. Study-wide results and caveats: Breadth of non-spike TCRs did not differ between vaccinees and placebo recipients.

To note about this clone: Its matching antigen is unknown.

As to treatment: 15 to 20 received Ad26.COV2.S at low or high dose, single or two shots; roughly five received placebo; per-sample allocation not given. The samples were gathered on day 63 after the first injection of vaccine or placebo. This CDR3 has 17 residues. Germline V gene lookup returns CDR1 SGHRS and CDR2 YFSETQ. Trimming cost V 0 bases and J 0 bases; bases outside gene matches: 2. Method: immunoSEQ multiplex PCR; TCRdb's copy keeps in-frame clones and lacks some. Of around 250,000 clones listed, 70% to 90% are singletons. The receptor was derived from a person between 18 and 65 years old who received the Ad26.COV2.S COVID-19 vaccine or a placebo. This material consisted of peripheral blood, taken in a trial of Ad26.COV2.S vaccine versus placebo. The chain couples TRBV5-1 to TRBJ2-3; 12 nucleotides line up with TRBD2. The CDR3 sequence is CASSLGTSGGSTDTQYF. CDR3 coding DNA: TGCGCCAGCAGCTTGGGAACTAGCGGGGGGAGCACAGATACGCAGTATTTT.